This TCR beta chain comes out of a study of CD8 T cells in Susac syndrome. Trimming cost V 2 bases and J 11 bases, with 7 bases left between them. The CDR3 has 12 amino acids. Germline V gene data show CDR1 as ENHRY and CDR2 as SYGVKD. The RNA input was 0.5 to 1 ug, and it was reverse transcribed with random hexamers. TCRdb used MiXCR to reprocess the immunoSEQ multiplex PCR reads, holding one entry per CDR3 protein. This table holds about 200,000 distinct CDR3 sequences, over 85% found once. The chain combines TRBV10-3 with TRBJ1-6; D unresolved. This TCR derives from a human donor in good health. Sequencing was performed on CD4+ T cells from PBMCs. The chain's CDR3 is CAISEAGPPLHF. The CDR3 coding sequence is TGTGCCATCAGTGAGGCCGGGCCACCCCTCCACTTT.